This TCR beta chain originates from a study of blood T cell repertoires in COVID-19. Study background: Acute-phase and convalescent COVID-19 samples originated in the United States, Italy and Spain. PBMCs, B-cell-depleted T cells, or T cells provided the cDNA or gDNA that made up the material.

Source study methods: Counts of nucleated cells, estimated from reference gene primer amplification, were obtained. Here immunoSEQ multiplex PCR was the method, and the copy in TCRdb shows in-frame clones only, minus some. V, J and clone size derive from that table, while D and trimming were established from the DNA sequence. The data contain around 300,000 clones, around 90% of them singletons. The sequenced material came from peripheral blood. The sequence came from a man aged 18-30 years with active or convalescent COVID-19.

CDR3 region: CASSPQGALPYEQYF. The DNA of the CDR3 is TGTGCCAGCAGTCCTCAGGGGGCTCTCCCTTACGAGCAGTACTTC. The J gene is TRBJ2-7, the V gene TRBV28; 8 nucleotides agree with TRBD1. V gave up 5 bases and J gave up 4 bases; unmatched junction bases: 10. Germline values: CDR1 MDHEN, CDR2 SYDVKM. CDR3 length: 15 residues.